One and the same sample provided the 13 T cell receptor beta chains below, sequenced in a study of spatial heterogeneity in lung cancer. Time point reported: sample taken at primary tumor resection. Whole RNA came from tumor, nontumor lung or frozen PBMC and was sequenced without being sorted. MiXCR, run by TCRdb on the 5' RACE reads, gives a single entry per CDR3 protein. This table has under 75,000 distinct CDR3 sequences, about 14% appearing once. The sample was PBMCs, taken at surgery. These receptors were obtained from a male donor with early-stage non-small cell lung cancer.

This clonotype was picked up a small number of times. In nucleotides, the CDR3 is TGCAGTGCTTCTTTGGGGACAGAGGACTCACCCCTCCACTTT. Protein sequence: CSASLGTEDSPLHF. This chain joins TRBV20-1 and TRBJ1-6; 7 nucleotides align to TRBD1. V shed 5 bases and J 10 bases; nucleotides not matched to a gene: 11. Germline CDR1 DFQATT, CDR2 SNEGSKA (reference sequence). CDR3 size: 14 residues.

The CDR3 coding sequence is TGTGCCAGCTCATCTACGACAGGGAGAGAAAAACTGTTTTTT. This encodes CASSSTTGREKLFF. V and J are TRBV18 and TRBJ1-4; 7 bases match TRBD1. Germline V CDR1 and CDR2: KGHSH, LQKENI. This CDR3 is built from 14 residues. J was trimmed by 8 bases and V by 5 bases; bases with no gene match: 8.

This clonotype has at least ten counts. The rearrangement links TRBV10-3 to TRBJ2-7; D gene unclear. V was trimmed by 11 bases and J by 4 bases, leaving 21 bases between them. The CDR3 runs 14 residues. Per germline, CDR1 ENHRY and CDR2 SYGVKD. CDR3 sequence: CASKDIAASYEQYF. The CDR3 bases are TGTGCCTCCAAGGATATCGCAGCCTCGTACGAGCAGTACTTC.

In its sample, this clonotype was seen many times. The chain couples TRBV5-1 to TRBJ2-1; 7 nucleotides match TRBD2. From germline, CDR1 is SGHRS and CDR2 YFSETQ. CDR3 length equals 15 residues. The J segment lost 8 bases and the V segment lost 0 bases, leaving 8 bases of the junction unmatched. The CDR3: CASSLGLAVIDEQFF. DNA of the CDR3: TGCGCCAGCAGCTTGGGACTAGCAGTTATCGATGAGCAGTTCTTC.

This sequence joins TRBV29-1 and TRBJ1-4; perhaps TRBD1 as D (6 bases). Germline CDR1 and CDR2: SQVTM and ANQGSEA. The CDR3 loop spans 12 amino acids. The V end lost 7 bases, the J end lost 5 bases, and 11 bases lay between the germline ends. The CDR3 loop reads CSARDTNEKLFF. The CDR3 DNA sequence: TGCAGCGCCAGGGACACCAATGAAAAACTGTTTTTT.

This clonotype was seen many times. The V gene is TRBV7-9, the J gene TRBJ2-7; a weak D match, TRBD2 (6 bases). V lost 6 bases and J 5 bases, leaving 17 bases between the germline ends. Germline V gives CDR1 SEHNR, CDR2 FQNEAQ (reference sequence). This CDR3 is 14 amino acids long. CDR3 sequence reads: CASSRDLPPHEQYF. The CDR3 DNA reads TGTGCCAGCAGTCGGGACTTGCCGCCCCACGAGCAGTACTTC.

The chain has TRBV28 and TRBJ2-3; 8 bases map to TRBD2. V gave up 0 bases and J gave up 0 bases; unmatched junction bases: 5. CDR3 length: 17 amino acids. Germline values: CDR1 MDHEN, CDR2 SYDVKM. This CDR3 is CASSLWTSGSSTDTQYF. DNA of the CDR3: TGTGCCAGCAGTTTATGGACCAGCGGGAGCAGCACAGATACGCAGTATTTT.

The DNA of the CDR3 is TGTGCCAGCAGCCCCCGGGGGGGGTTTTATAATGAGCAGTTCTTC. This sequence encodes CASSPRGGFYNEQFF. V usage is TRBV7-9 and J usage is TRBJ2-1; 8 bases line up with TRBD2. J lost 7 bases, V lost 5 bases, and 10 bases had no gene match. Germline V gene lookup returns CDR1 SEHNR and CDR2 FQNEAQ (reference sequence). The CDR3 loop spans 15 amino acids.

In its sample, this clonotype was seen a few times. The chain employs TRBV11-2 and TRBJ1-2, with D uncertain. The CDR3 has 15 residues. Trimming shortened V by 1 base and J by 10 bases, and 19 bases separated the two germline ends. The germline gives CDR1 SGHAT, CDR2 FQNNGV. CDR3 coding DNA: TGTGCCAGCAGCTTAGGCACTTCTTCGGCGCAGAACTACACCTTC. This gives the protein CASSLGTSSAQNYTF.

In this sample, this clonotype turned up many times. The rearrangement uses TRBV27 and TRBJ1-6; D gene unclear. This CDR3 contains 13 residues. Germline V gene data show CDR1 as MNHEY and CDR2 as SMNVEV (reference sequence). The ends were cut back, 3 bases at V and 8 bases at J, with 8 bases in the middle. CDR3 nucleotides: TGTGCCAGCAGTTTCCCGGGATATTCACCCCTCCACTTT. Amino acid sequence: CASSFPGYSPLHF.

This clonotype was counted a single time. The chain is built from TRBV7-2 and TRBJ2-7, with 7 positions matching TRBD1. Germline assignment: CDR1 SGHTA and CDR2 FQGNSA. The CDR3 spans 13 residues. Trimming cost V 5 bases and J 2 bases; bases outside gene matches: 3. CDR3 DNA sequence: TGTGCCAGCAGCCGGGACAGAACCTACGAGCAGTACTTC. Residues: CASSRDRTYEQYF.

In its sample, this clonotype was seen many times. The chain couples TRBV3-1 to TRBJ2-5; no firm D call. V dropped 0 bases and J dropped 3 bases, with 20 bases sitting between them. The germline gives CDR1 LGHDT, CDR2 YNNKEL (reference sequence). The CDR3 is 18 amino acids. CDR3 residues: CASSQEAGVLGMEETQYF. CDR3 coding DNA: TGTGCCAGCAGCCAAGAAGCAGGTGTATTGGGTATGGAAGAGACCCAGTACTTC.

This clonotype was seen ten or more times. The CDR3 DNA follows: TGTGCCAGCAGCTACTGGACAGATCACAATGAGCAGTTCTTC. Protein: CASSYWTDHNEQFF. The rearrangement uses TRBV7-9 and TRBJ2-1; possible D gene TRBD1, 6 bases. Germline-derived CDR1 and CDR2 are SEHNR and FQNEAQ (reference sequence). The germline V and J ends were trimmed by 4 bases and 5 bases, with 12 bases remaining between them. This CDR3 has 14 amino acids. Supplemented by reference TRBV7-9 and TRBJ2-1, the full variable domain reads DTGVSQNPRHKITKRGQNVTFRCDPISEHNRLYWYRQTLGQGPEFLTYFQNEAQLEKSRLLSDRFSAERPKGSFSTLEIQRTEQGDSAMYLCASSYWTDHNEQFFGPGTRLTVL.